Included here is one T cell receptor (beta chain) sequence, with context. V lost 5 bases and J lost 6; bases outside the gene matches: 11. The CDR3 runs 15 residues. Germline CDR1 and CDR2: DFQATT and SNEGSKA (reference sequence). RNA transcripts gave rise to amplified TCR beta CDR3 regions. The TCR CDR3 was amplified in a first-round RT-PCR using the HTBI primer set. TCRdb independently ran MiXCR on the multiplex PCR reads; one entry per CDR3 protein. The data hold hundreds of thousands of distinct CDR3 sequences, with 20% observed a single time. The data were taken from a study of T cells in Graves' hyperthyroidism and ophthalmopathy. On the study more broadly: Peripheral blood sampling occurred at initial diagnosis, before any treatment.

Patients with ophthalmopathy all had a Clinical Activity Score of at least 3, a NOSPECS grade of at least 4 and duration under 3 months. Uncontrolled infection, other autoimmune disease, pregnancy or lactation excluded patients. 10 ml of fresh peripheral blood supplied the PBMCs. Material: blood. The TCR was taken from a middle-aged man with Graves' ophthalmopathy. The V and J genes are TRBV20-1 and TRBJ2-1, with 9 bases matching TRBD2. In nucleotides, the CDR3 is TGCAGTGCTCCCATAGCGGGAGCCCTTTCCAATGAGCAGTTCTTC. The encoded protein is CSAPIAGALSNEQFF.